Sequencing of this T cell receptor beta chain was carried out in a study of cytomegalovirus exposure and HLA in healthy donors. On the study more broadly: Early released data had around 89 million unique TCRs, all coming from HLA-typed donors. Study results and caveats: The presence/absence work took it that sequencing depth was about the same across donors.

Donors sampled were nominally healthy, though unrecorded immune exposures were likely. As to this clone: Antigen specificity is unknown.

Vbeta (60) and Jbeta (13) primers were used in the PCR. As processed by the authors: Later analysis identified roughly 82 million unique TCR beta chains, roughly 11 million shared. Profiled with immunoSEQ multiplex PCR; TCRdb holds only in-frame clones, not every one. The V and J calls and clone size come from that table; D and trimming were worked out from the DNA. The sample consists of 200,000 or so clones, 80% to 85% of them appearing once. The CDR3 length is 14 residues. Trimming removed 5 bases at V and 5 bases at J, with 17 bases between. Germline V gene data show CDR1 as SGHKS and CDR2 as YYEKEE (reference sequence).

The TCR originated in a boy between 10 and 17 years old in good health and CMV-seronegative. Sequences were obtained from PBMCs. This sequence joins TRBV5-5 and TRBJ2-7; no reliable D call. CDR3 DNA sequence: TGTGCCAGCAGTCTGGTTCCCTTACCGGACGAGCAGTACTTC. It specifies CASSLVPLPDEQYF.